Listed below are T cell receptor beta chains from one sample, sequenced in a study of T cells in Graves' hyperthyroidism and ophthalmopathy. MiXCR was run by TCRdb on the multiplex PCR reads, yielding one entry per CDR3 protein. The sample contains about 690,000 distinct CDR3 sequences, 17% of which appear only once. Specimen: blood. These receptors all come from a man aged 50 to 60 with Graves' hyperthyroidism. Both conserved end residues are part of each CDR3. The D gene is left open where the match is weak.

CDR3aa | d_gene | len | j_gene | v_gene
CASSPGLAVLNEQFF | TRBD2 | 15 | TRBJ2-1 | TRBV3-1
CASSYGDTGELFF | . | 13 | TRBJ2-2 | TRBV6-5
CASISGSSYEQYF | TRBD2 | 13 | TRBJ2-7 | TRBV2
CASTNPGQPYEQYF | TRBD1 | 14 | TRBJ2-7 | TRBV6-1
CASNGRESAYEQYF | TRBD2 | 14 | TRBJ2-7 | TRBV6-1
CASSRGEVLHSEQFF | TRBD2 | 15 | TRBJ2-1 | TRBV12-3/TRBV12-4
CASKGQGAGYGYTF | TRBD1 | 14 | TRBJ1-2 | TRBV28
CASSPYRDTQYF | . | 12 | TRBJ2-3 | TRBV11-2
CASSRTIWTGHEQFF | . | 15 | TRBJ2-1 | TRBV28
CASSYPGQGPTNEKLFF | TRBD1 | 17 | TRBJ1-4 | TRBV7-9
CATSRGGSGPLEKLFF | . | 16 | TRBJ1-4 | TRBV15
CASSYGASAHEQYF | . | 14 | TRBJ2-7 | TRBV6-2/TRBV6-3
CATTLGTGGFGELFF | TRBD1 | 15 | TRBJ2-2 | TRBV11-1
CASSPVGGVGYGYTF | . | 15 | TRBJ1-2 | TRBV11-2
CASSSTSRDRAYEQYF | TRBD1 | 16 | TRBJ2-7 | TRBV6-1
CASSQVQGVLYEQYF | TRBD1 | 15 | TRBJ2-7 | TRBV4-1
CASSLGDILFF | . | 11 | TRBJ1-4 | TRBV12-3/TRBV12-4
CASSISQGADGYTF | TRBD1 | 14 | TRBJ1-2 | TRBV19
CIGSGGLGNEQFF | . | 13 | TRBJ2-1 | TRBV29-1
CASSLGGLVGEQFF | . | 14 | TRBJ2-1 | TRBV28
CASSFVARGNTIYF | . | 14 | TRBJ1-3 | TRBV28
CATFRGRGAGELFF | . | 14 | TRBJ2-2 | TRBV2
CASSLYGRESNQPQHF | . | 16 | TRBJ1-5 | TRBV7-6
CASSMGQAYEQYF | TRBD1 | 13 | TRBJ2-7 | TRBV19
CASSPVLRGLAGVLGNIQYF | TRBD2 | 20 | TRBJ2-4 | TRBV12-3/TRBV12-4
CASSWTSGYNEQFF | TRBD2 | 14 | TRBJ2-1 | TRBV2
CASSYWGLAGGDYEQYF | TRBD2 | 17 | TRBJ2-7 | TRBV6-1
CSERDSRETQYF | . | 12 | TRBJ2-5 | TRBV29-1
CASSIPDRPNTEAFF | . | 15 | TRBJ1-1 | TRBV19
CASSPPRAGGGREQYF | TRBD2 | 16 | TRBJ2-7 | TRBV7-2
CASSEVQVGQYF | . | 12 | TRBJ2-7 | TRBV6-1
CASSLLNTGELFF | . | 13 | TRBJ2-2 | TRBV11-2
CASSRGGDYNEQFF | . | 14 | TRBJ2-1 | TRBV7-9
CACPGQGTYEQYF | TRBD1 | 13 | TRBJ2-7 | TRBV30
CASSLGPLDTQYF | . | 13 | TRBJ2-3 | TRBV13
CASSGGESTEAFF | . | 13 | TRBJ1-1 | TRBV18
CASSEWGQVPNYGYTF | . | 16 | TRBJ1-2 | TRBV6-1
CSGGDGTAYEQYF | . | 13 | TRBJ2-7 | TRBV29-1
CASSPAGPGGETQYF | . | 15 | TRBJ2-5 | TRBV7-2
CASSVATHTAETQYF | . | 15 | TRBJ2-5 | TRBV7-8